This passage covers 22 T cell receptor beta chains from one sample sequenced in a study of T cell responses to AZD1222 COVID-19 vaccine. TCRdb's copy holds only in-frame clones and misses some; the assay was immunoSEQ multiplex PCR. Of about 130,000 clones in the sample, approximately 91% were seen once. This specimen was peripheral blood, taken 28 days after the second AZD1222 dose. These receptors all come from an adult who received the AZD1222 COVID-19 vaccine.

In its sample, this clone was seen once. The chain recombines TRBV5-8 with TRBJ1-1; 8 nucleotides match TRBD1. The CDR3 covers 13 residues. The germline CDR1 and CDR2 sequences are SGHTS and YDEGEE. The V and J ends lost 4 bases and 6 bases, in that order; junction bases with no gene match: 5. CDR3 bases: TGTGCCAGCAGCGGGGGACAGGAGGCTGAAGCTTTCTTT. This sequence encodes CASSGGQEAEAFF.

This rearrangement joins TRBV15 to TRBJ1-5; TRBD1 is a possible D gene (6 bases). The CDR3 covers 16 residues. Between the trimmed V and J ends, which lost 0 bases and 3 bases, there was a span of 12 bases. CDR1 is LNHNV, CDR2 YYDKDF, per germline (reference sequence). Here the CDR3 DNA reads TGTGCCACCAGCAGAGATCGGCAGGGGAACAATCAGCCCCAGCATTTT. Protein product: CATSRDRQGNNQPQHF.

V and J are TRBV11-2 and TRBJ2-7; a possible D gene is TRBD1 (5 bases). CDR3 length equals 13 residues. From germline, CDR1 is SGHAT and CDR2 FQNNGV. V was pared by 5 bases and J by 3 bases, with 11 bases between. DNA of the CDR3: TGTGCCAGCAGCCAAGGACACTTCTACGAGCAGTACTTC. It codes for CASSQGHFYEQYF. The variable domain in full, completed from reference TRBV11-2 and TRBJ2-7, reads EAGVAQSPRYKIIEKRQSVAFWCNPISGHATLYWYQQILGQGPKLLIQFQNNGVVDDSQLPKDRFSAERLKGVDSTLKIQPAKLEDSAVYLCASSQGHFYEQYFGPGTRLTVT.

This chain uses TRBV7-9 with TRBJ2-7, with 11 bases lining up with TRBD1. The J segment lost 3 bases and the V segment lost 5 bases, leaving 6 bases of the junction unmatched. CDR3 length: 15 residues. Germline loops: CDR1 SEHNR, CDR2 FQNEAQ (reference sequence). The CDR3 DNA is TGTGCCAGCAGCCCCGGGACAGGGGGTTACTACGAGCAGTACTTC. Amino acids: CASSPGTGGYYEQYF.

The chain is built from TRBV5-4 and TRBJ2-7; 9 positions agree with TRBD1. The CDR3 contains 14 residues. Per germline, CDR1 SGHNT and CDR2 YYREEE (reference sequence). V lost 4 bases, J lost 5 bases, and 7 bases stayed unmatched. The CDR3 reads CASSGTGRDHEQYF. CDR3 DNA sequence: TGTGCCAGCAGCGGGACAGGGAGAGATCACGAGCAGTACTTC.

The chain uses TRBV6-5 and TRBJ1-4; TRBD1 agrees at 7 bases. The CDR3 has 15 amino acids. In germline, CDR1 is MNHEY, CDR2 SVGAGI. The V and J ends lost 5 bases and 0 bases, in that order; junction bases with no gene match: 3. The CDR3 reads CASSLTGTTNEKLFF. The CDR3 region has the DNA TGTGCCAGCAGTCTGACAGGGACAACTAATGAAAAACTGTTTTTT.

The chain is built from TRBV29-1 and TRBJ1-4, with TRBD1 matching over 8 bases. CDR3 length: 13 amino acids. With V trimmed by 6 bases and J by 7 bases, 7 bases remained unmatched. The germline V gene has CDR1 SQVTM and CDR2 ANQGSEA. The CDR3 protein is CSVLRGLGEKLFF. In nucleotides, the CDR3 is TGCAGCGTCCTCAGGGGGCTGGGTGAAAAACTGTTTTTT.

The chain links TRBV6-5 to TRBJ1-2; 7 nucleotides agree with TRBD1. The J segment lost 5 bases and the V segment lost 0 bases, leaving 6 bases of the junction unmatched. The CDR3 length is 15 residues. Germline V lookup: CDR1 MNHEY, CDR2 SVGAGI. CDR3 DNA: TGTGCCAGCAGTTACTCCGTCCCAGGGGGTTATGGCTACACCTTC. Translation: CASSYSVPGGYGYTF.

Here the CDR3 DNA reads TGTGCCAGCAGTTTAGACAGGGATGACTATGGCTACACCTTC. Residues: CASSLDRDDYGYTF. The chain is built from TRBV28 and TRBJ1-2, with TRBD1 identical over 7 bases. Germline CDR1 is MDHEN and CDR2 is SYDVKM. J was trimmed by 3 bases and V by 2 bases; bases with no gene match: 3. The CDR3 spans 14 residues.

The V call is TRBV19, the J call TRBJ2-1; TRBD1 is a possible D gene (6 bases). The CDR3 contains 15 residues. V was trimmed by 6 bases and J by 0 bases, leaving 12 bases between them. Germline CDR1 is LNHDA and CDR2 is SQIVND (reference sequence). CDR3 nucleotide sequence: TGTGCCAGTAGCCCGGCAGGGGCCTCCTACAATGAGCAGTTCTTC. Translation: CASSPAGASYNEQFF.

The chain recombines TRBV5-1 with TRBJ1-1; D remains ambiguous. The length of the CDR3 is 14 residues. With 3 bases removed from V and 6 bases from J, the gap between germline ends came to 15 bases. Germline V gene sequence: CDR1 SGHRS, CDR2 YFSETQ. The CDR3 region is CASSSQAGQAEAFF. The CDR3 DNA is TGCGCCAGCAGCTCTCAGGCCGGGCAGGCTGAAGCTTTCTTT.

V usage is TRBV4-1 and J usage is TRBJ1-2; no reliable D call. V was pared by 2 bases and J by 2 bases, with 15 bases between. Germline lookup yields CDR1 MGHRA and CDR2 YSYEKL. This CDR3 spans 16 amino acids. Here the CDR3 DNA reads TGCGCCAGCAGCCAAACCGGAGAGTTTTTAAACTATGGCTACACCTTC. It is translated as CASSQTGEFLNYGYTF.

The rearrangement links TRBV19 to TRBJ1-3, with a possible D match to TRBD1 (5 bases). Trimming removed 5 bases from V and 0 bases from J, with 8 bases in between. Germline CDR1 and CDR2: LNHDA and SQIVND (reference sequence). The CDR3 consists of 14 residues. The CDR3 reads CASSLQASGNTIYF. The DNA of the CDR3 is TGTGCCAGTAGTCTACAGGCCTCTGGAAACACCATATATTTT.

The V gene is TRBV7-8, the J gene TRBJ2-7, with D tentatively TRBD2 (6 bases). The CDR3 covers 17 residues. CDR1 is SGHVS and CDR2 is FQNEAQ in the germline V gene. V lost 5 bases to trimming and J lost 5 bases, with 25 bases between them. The CDR3, as DNA: TGTGCCAGCAGCCGCCTCGTAGGAGGGGCCTCCCCCCACGAGCAGTACTTC. Its translation is CASSRLVGGASPHEQYF.

The chain has TRBV6-5 and TRBJ1-5; the match to TRBD1 covers 8 bases. Unmatched junction bases numbered 7, after V lost 6 bases and J lost 3 bases. In germline, CDR1 is MNHEY, CDR2 SVGAGI. This CDR3 is built from 15 residues. Here the CDR3 DNA reads TGTGCCAGCAGACCTGGACAGGGAGACAATCAGCCCCAGCATTTT. This codes for CASRPGQGDNQPQHF.

This sequence joins TRBV11-2 and TRBJ2-7; no clear D gene. The CDR3 is 11 amino acids. CDR1 and CDR2 from the germline V gene are SGHAT and FQNNGV. V lost 0 bases to trimming and J lost 6 bases, with 3 bases between them. In nucleotides, the CDR3 is TGTGCCAGCAGCTTAGATTTCGAGCAGTACTTC. Its translation: CASSLDFEQYF.

The chain carries TRBV10-3 and TRBJ1-2; possibly TRBD1 for D (6 bases). V gave up 0 bases and J gave up 0 bases, with 17 bases separating them. The CDR3 contains 18 residues. Germline V gene sequence: CDR1 ENHRY, CDR2 SYGVKD. The CDR3 region has the DNA TGTGCCATCAGTGAGTCGGCGGCAGGGGTCAAAGCTAACTATGGCTACACCTTC. It encodes CAISESAAGVKANYGYTF.

The rearrangement joins TRBV4-1 to TRBJ1-1, with D perhaps TRBD1 (5 bases). The CDR3 is made up of 15 amino acids. CDR1 MGHRA and CDR2 YSYEKL come from the germline V gene. V shed 4 bases and J shed 1 base, with 13 bases lying between them. The CDR3: CASSRTRGTNTEAFF. The CDR3 nucleotides read TGCGCCAGCAGCCGAACCCGGGGGACGAACACTGAAGCTTTCTTT.

This rearrangement joins TRBV6-5 to TRBJ1-2; 7 positions match TRBD1. V dropped 4 bases and J dropped 4; count of bases not matched to a gene: 6. CDR1 is MNHEY and CDR2 is SVGAGI in the germline V gene. The CDR3 is 14 residues long. As DNA, the CDR3 is TGTGCCAGCAGTTTACGGACAGGCCCCTATGGCTACACCTTC. Its protein is CASSLRTGPYGYTF.

The V gene is TRBV5-4, the J gene TRBJ2-3, with 9 bases matching TRBD2. Germline CDR1 and CDR2: SGHNT and YYREEE (reference sequence). V lost 0 bases, J lost 4 bases, and 3 bases stayed unmatched. The CDR3 has 15 amino acids. CDR3 sequence (DNA): TGTGCCAGCAGCTTGGCTAGCGGGGACGCAGATACGCAGTATTTT. Amino acid sequence: CASSLASGDADTQYF.

The chain links TRBV27 to TRBJ2-1; 8 nucleotides match TRBD2. The ends lost 5 bases at V and 3 bases at J; junction bases unmatched: 6. Germline V lookup: CDR1 MNHEY, CDR2 SMNVEV (reference sequence). This CDR3 is built from 15 residues. CDR3 nucleotides: TGTGCCAGCAGTCCCCGGGGGGGTCACTACAATGAGCAGTTCTTC. It specifies CASSPRGGHYNEQFF.

The CDR3 DNA follows: TGTGCCAGCTCACCCCCTGGGGGGGCCTCCTATAATTCACCCCTCCACTTT. Translating gives CASSPPGGASYNSPLHF. The rearrangement uses TRBV18 and TRBJ1-6; TRBD1 might be the D (6 bases). The germline gives CDR1 KGHSH, CDR2 LQKENI. V lost 3 bases to trimming and J lost 0 bases, with 12 bases between them. The CDR3 length is 17 residues.